This T cell receptor beta chain is drawn from a study of shared clonotypes between healthy human individuals (dated by TCRdb to about 2020). Notes on the research overall: The cohort included three men and a couple of women between 18 and 49 years of age. For each donor, CD4 naive and CD4 memory were each run on three plates, CD8 naive on two plates, and CD8 memory on one plate. The study deeply sequenced blood TCR repertoires of five healthy adults to estimate repertoire size and the extent of clonotype sharing between individuals. Different laboratories and diverse techniques were used to prepare libraries and sequence TCR repertoires, to increase sequencing depth and limit assay-specific biases. Each donor's leukapheresis produced roughly between about 0.9 and 9.5 billion PBMCs.

Using the deep immunoSEQ assay, TCR CDR3 regions were amplified from genomic DNA by multiplex PCR. For each cell subset, the extracted genomic DNA was distributed evenly across all wells of several immunoSEQ 96-well plates, and each plate served as one replicate. Each replicate PCR for sorted subsets received 150 to 250 ng genomic DNA, equal to tens of thousands of T cell genomes. Purified libraries were quantified with a Qubit 3.0 fluorometer, sized on a Bioanalyzer 2100, and re-quantified with the KAPA Library Quantification kit. A separate single-read 150-cycle Illumina NextSeq 550 flow cell was used to sequence each immunoSEQ 96-well plate. The study's processing was this. Because only junctional sequences without quality scores were contained in the immunoSEQ output, filtering matching that applied to full-length reads could not be performed. Sequences were annotated with PyIR, a Python wrapper for IgBLAST v1.9, and V/J genes and CDR3 were assigned using IMGT germline references. Reads were removed for weak V/J assignments (E-value above 1e-6), missing CDR3, stop codons, out-of-frame junctions, or ambiguous translated residues. V3J clonotypes were defined as sequences sharing an identical inferred V gene, J gene, and CDR3 amino acid sequence. The percentage overlap between two repertoires was calculated by dividing the number of shared unique clonotypes by the size of the smaller repertoire. Richness of each repertoire was evaluated using RTK rarefaction, the Chao1 estimator, and Recon v2.1 estimates of unobserved clonotypes. Generation probabilities were computed with OLGA for all TCRbeta clonotypes obtained by the gDNA method from several donors. TCRdb stores this immuneACCESS table with in-frame sequences only. Part of the clones is absent; in the studies checked, under half of the shortfall reflects unresolved V genes, and no reason is known for the rest. The V and J calls and clone size come from that table; D and trimming were worked out from the DNA. This sample lists around 600,000 clones; around 97% were detected once. Less than 0.065% of the sample is taken by the ten largest.

Regarding this clone: The clone's antigen remains unknown. No much larger clone is present one base from it, and per-base qualities are unavailable.

Per the germline V gene (reference sequence), MNHEY is the CDR1 and SMNVEV is the CDR2. From its cysteine to its phenylalanine, the CDR3 spans 15 amino acids. The read is trimmed to its CDR3 DNA, 45 bases read in frame from base 1. Here V drops 6 bases and J drops 6 bases, and the junction holds 11 bases not matched to any gene. The donors were healthy, HIV-negative adults who had no recently reported acute infections or vaccinations. Every donor was a Caucasian adult residing in Nashville, Tennessee, USA. CD4+ T cells were enriched by magnetic negative selection; naive cells were then positively selected on CD45RA, and the negative fraction formed the memory subset. After blood collection by leukapheresis, PBMCs were isolated using Ficoll-Histopaque density gradient centrifugation and then cryopreserved in the vapor phase of liquid nitrogen. Analytical flow cytometry was used to check the purity and quantity of every magnetically sorted T cell population. Each sorted fraction had its genomic DNA isolated and then quantified by UV absorbance on a Nanodrop 2000c.

Study-level results and caveats: Based on pairwise subsampling, the degree of clonotype sharing among donors was expected to be affected by sequencing depth. The small number of donors limited the genetic and exposure-history diversity represented. Sampling was restricted to blood, and TCR repertoires in tissues likely differ from the TCR repertoires found in blood. Even with the large sequencing depth, rarefaction of the sorted-subset datasets indicated that sequencing was incomplete. When a handful of donors were compared, the shared fraction of clonotypes was roughly 5% for naive CD4, over 3% for naive CD8, 2.3% for memory CD4, and roughly 0.4% for memory CD8. Higher generation probabilities were observed for clonotypes shared by all four sorted-subset donors than for non-shared clonotypes. Estimated clonotype richness was generally larger for naive than for memory subsets.

This sequence originates from a woman in her twenties or thirties in good health. What was sequenced was naive CD4+ T cells sorted from blood. The cell subset or site label corresponds to: CD45RA+ positively selected. Recombination joined TRBV27 with TRBJ2-1; the junction holds 7 bases that match TRBD2. The DNA sequence is given as TGTGCCAGCAGCCTTATCGGGGAGGGTTCCAATGAGCAGTTCTTC. This translates into CASSLIGEGSNEQFF.